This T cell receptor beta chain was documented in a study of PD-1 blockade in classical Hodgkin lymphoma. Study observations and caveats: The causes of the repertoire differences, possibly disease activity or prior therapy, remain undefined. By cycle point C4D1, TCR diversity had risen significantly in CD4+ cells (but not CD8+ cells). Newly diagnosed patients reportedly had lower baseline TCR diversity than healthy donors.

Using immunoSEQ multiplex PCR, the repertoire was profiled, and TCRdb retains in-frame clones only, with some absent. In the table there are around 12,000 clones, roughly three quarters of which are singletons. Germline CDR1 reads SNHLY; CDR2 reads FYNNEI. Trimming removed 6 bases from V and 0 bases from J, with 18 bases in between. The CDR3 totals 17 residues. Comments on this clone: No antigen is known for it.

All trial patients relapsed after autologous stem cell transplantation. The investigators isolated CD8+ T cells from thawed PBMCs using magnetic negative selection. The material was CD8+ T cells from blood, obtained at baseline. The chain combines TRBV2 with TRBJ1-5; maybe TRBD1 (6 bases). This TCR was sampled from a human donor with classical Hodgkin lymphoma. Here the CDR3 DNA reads TGTGCCAGCAGCTTAGATATCGGGGGGGCTAGCAATCAGCCCCAGCATTTT. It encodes CASSLDIGGASNQPQHF.